One sample yielded the 29 T cell receptor beta chains listed below, sequenced in a study of vaccination effects on CD4 cells after COVID-19. Antigen-specific CD4+ T cells expanded by the ViraFEST assay with viral peptide pools were then sequenced. Scientists isolated CD4+ T cells after a roughly nine-day culture period ended. PCR-confirmed SARS-CoV-2 infection occurred in the person between March and December 2020. Their cognate antigens are unknown. Profiling relied on immunoSEQ multiplex PCR, and the TCRdb table lists in-frame clones only, not all of them. The sample contains around 40,000 clones, around 72% of which appear only once. The input for sequencing was CD4+ T cells from PBMCs cultured with a peptide pool, taken before COVID-19 vaccination. The origin of the receptors is a human donor who had a prior SARS-CoV-2 infection.

J is TRBJ2-3 and V is TRBV6-5, with TRBD1 matching over 7 bases. The CDR3 runs to 14 residues. Germline CDR1 and CDR2: MNHEY and SVGAGI. J was trimmed by 2 bases and V by 7 bases; bases with no gene match: 6. The CDR3 is CASIKDRITDTQYF. The DNA of the CDR3 is TGTGCCAGCATTAAGGACAGGATCACAGATACGCAGTATTTT.

V usage is TRBV15 and J usage is TRBJ2-1; 12 positions agree with TRBD1. CDR3 length: 15 residues. Trimming took 3 bases from V and 10 from J; bases not matched to a gene: 7. CDR1 and CDR2 (germline): LNHNV, YYDKDF (reference sequence). Here the CDR3 reads CATSSAGTGGEEQFF. As DNA, the CDR3 is TGTGCCACCAGCAGCGCCGGGACAGGGGGCGAGGAGCAGTTCTTC.

V usage is TRBV4-3 and J usage is TRBJ1-5; no firm D call. The CDR3 spans 18 residues. V lost 2 bases, J lost 1 base, and 18 bases lay in between. Germline assignment: CDR1 LGHNA and CDR2 YSLEER. Written as DNA, the CDR3 is TGCGCCAGCAGCCAATCCGACGCGGCGGGCGCGAGCAATCAGCCCCAGCATTTT. Amino acid sequence: CASSQSDAAGASNQPQHF.

This chain joins TRBV5-1 and TRBJ2-2; 8 nucleotides align to TRBD2. Unmatched junction bases numbered 15, after V lost 4 bases and J lost 4 bases. Looked up from germline, CDR1 is SGHRS and CDR2 is YFSETQ. The CDR3 covers 18 residues. The CDR3 coding sequence is TGCGCCAGCAGCGGACGTCCTCGAGCGGGAGAACCCACCGGGGAGCTGTTTTTT. Residues: CASSGRPRAGEPTGELFF.

The chain links TRBV5-1 to TRBJ1-1; a weak D match, TRBD1 (6 bases). CDR3 length: 14 residues. V lost 5 bases to trimming and J lost 5 bases, with 16 bases between them. Germline CDR1 is SGHRS and CDR2 is YFSETQ. The CDR3 protein is CASSSSGGLTEAFF. The CDR3 DNA sequence: TGCGCCAGCAGTTCATCTGGGGGCTTGACTGAAGCTTTCTTT.

The CDR3 DNA reads as TGTGCGACGGAAAAAAGTACAGGGAGATACGAGCAGTACTTC. Protein product: CATEKSTGRYEQYF. This chain connects TRBV30 to TRBJ2-7; weak D call: TRBD1 (6 bases). Germline CDR1 GTSNPN, CDR2 SVGIG (reference sequence). This CDR3 has 14 residues. Together with reference TRBV30 and TRBJ2-7, the CDR3 gives the full variable domain: SQTIHQWPATLVQPVGSPLSLECTVEGTSNPNLYWYRQAAGRGLQLLFYSVGIGQISSEVPQNLSASRPQDRQFILSSKKLLLSDSGFYLCATEKSTGRYEQYFGPGTRLTVT.

The chain couples TRBV19 to TRBJ2-1; the D is unclear. There are 15 residues in the CDR3. CDR1 is LNHDA and CDR2 is SQIVND in the germline V gene (reference sequence). V lost 3 bases and J lost 8, with 17 bases in between. CDR3 sequence (DNA): TGTGCCAGTAGTATTAGTCCACCCCTGCAGGATGAGCAGTTCTTC. Its protein is CASSISPPLQDEQFF.

The gene calls are TRBV9 and TRBJ1-1; possibly TRBD1 for D (6 bases). CDR3 length: 16 residues. V was cut by 3 bases and J by 6 bases, with 21 bases left in between. Per the germline V gene, CDR1 is SGDLS and CDR2 is YYNGEE. The CDR3, as DNA: TGTGCCAGCAGCGACAGGCCGGGACAACTAGGGTCTGAAGCTTTCTTT. This translates into CASSDRPGQLGSEAFF.

The chain carries TRBV6-6 and TRBJ2-1; possible D gene TRBD2, 5 bases. V lost 10 bases and J 9 bases, leaving 16 bases between the germline ends. This CDR3 has 12 amino acids. The germline gives CDR1 MNHNY, CDR2 SVGAGI (reference sequence). In nucleotides, the CDR3 is TGTGCCACCCTAGCCAGGTCGAGTGAGCAGTTCTTC. It translates to CATLARSSEQFF.

The V call is TRBV16, the J call TRBJ1-2, with 9 bases lining up with TRBD1. The CDR3 sequence is 15 residues long. Germline-derived CDR1 and CDR2 are KGHSY and FQNENV. V was pared by 4 bases and J by 2 bases, with 5 bases of the junction left unmatched. This CDR3 is CASSPKGTGNYGYTF. The CDR3 nucleotides are TGTGCCAGCAGCCCAAAAGGGACAGGGAACTATGGCTACACCTTC.

The V and J genes are TRBV2 and TRBJ2-7; no clear D. CDR3 length: 15 amino acids. V was trimmed by 6 bases and J by 0 bases, leaving 15 bases between them. Germline loops: CDR1 SNHLY, CDR2 FYNNEI. CDR3: CASRERRPVSYEQYF. The CDR3, as DNA: TGTGCCAGCAGAGAAAGGCGACCGGTCTCCTACGAGCAGTACTTC.

This chain joins TRBV10-3 and TRBJ2-5; TRBD2 matches 11 bases. Germline CDR1 reads ENHRY; CDR2 reads SYGVKD. V dropped 10 bases and J dropped 4; count of bases not matched to a gene: 5. The CDR3 length is 13 residues. The DNA for the CDR3 is TGTGCCACCCGACTAGCGGGATTAGAGACCCAGTACTTC. Encoded protein: CATRLAGLETQYF.

The gene calls are TRBV6-5 and TRBJ1-3; TRBD1 agrees at 8 bases. Germline CDR1 is MNHEY and CDR2 is SVGAGI. V lost 5 bases to trimming and J lost 8 bases; unmatched junction nucleotides: 5. This CDR3 is 13 amino acids long. The CDR3 nucleotides are TGTGCCAGCAGTCAGACAGGGGAGGACACCATATATTTT. Protein: CASSQTGEDTIYF.

This clone occurred a few times. The chain links TRBV5-1 to TRBJ2-5; D is unclear. The CDR3 is 14 residues long. The germline CDR1 and CDR2 sequences are SGHRS and YFSETQ. V dropped 3 bases and J dropped 1 base, with 10 bases sitting between them. The CDR3, as DNA: TGCGCCAGCAGCTCATCAAGAATCCAAGAGACCCAGTACTTC. It yields the protein CASSSSRIQETQYF.

This rearrangement joins TRBV2 to TRBJ1-2, with D perhaps TRBD1 (6 bases). From germline, CDR1 is SNHLY and CDR2 FYNNEI. Trimming took 2 bases from V and 2 from J, leaving 6 bases between them. The CDR3 consists of 13 residues. This CDR3 is CASSETGNYGYTF. The DNA for the CDR3 is TGTGCCAGCAGTGAAACAGGGAACTATGGCTACACCTTC.

CDR3 nucleotide sequence: TGTGCCAGCAGCTTATATCGGGGCGAGACCCAGTACTTC. Translation: CASSLYRGETQYF. The chain carries TRBV11-2 and TRBJ2-5; D is possibly TRBD1 or TRBD2 (5 bases each). This CDR3 region has 13 residues. CDR1 is SGHAT, CDR2 FQNNGV, per germline. V lost 2 bases and J lost 5, with 9 bases in between.

The V gene is TRBV30, the J gene TRBJ2-2, with D unresolved. The CDR3 runs to 13 residues. With 2 bases removed from V and 5 bases from J, the gap between germline ends came to 9 bases. The germline V gene encodes CDR1 GTSNPN and CDR2 SVGIG (reference sequence). In nucleotides, the CDR3 is TGTGCCTGGAGTCTACTAAGGACCGGGGAGCTGTTTTTT. It yields the protein CAWSLLRTGELFF.

In its sample, this clone was seen a few times. The rearrangement joins TRBV5-1 to TRBJ1-1; 8 bases are a match to TRBD1. The germline gives CDR1 SGHRS, CDR2 YFSETQ. V dropped 5 bases and J dropped 6; count of bases not matched to a gene: 9. The CDR3 consists of 14 residues. The CDR3 region has the DNA TGCGCCAGCAGGGGGCAGGGGGCACTCTCTGAAGCTTTCTTT. Translating it yields CASRGQGALSEAFF.

The rearrangement joins TRBV5-1 to TRBJ1-1; 9 bases are a match to TRBD1. CDR3 length equals 14 residues. With V trimmed by 4 bases and J by 4 bases, 5 bases remained unmatched. CDR1 and CDR2 from the germline V gene are SGHRS and YFSETQ. The CDR3 coding sequence is TGCGCCAGCAGCCAAGGACAGGGGCTCACTGAAGCTTTCTTT. Protein: CASSQGQGLTEAFF.

The chain links TRBV2 to TRBJ2-3, with TRBD1 matching over 7 bases. The length of the CDR3 is 13 residues. Germline-derived CDR1 and CDR2 are SNHLY and FYNNEI. V was clipped by 8 bases and J by 0 bases; unmatched bases: 2. CDR3 in amino acids: CASGDRSTDTQYF. DNA of the CDR3: TGTGCCAGCGGGGACAGAAGCACAGATACGCAGTATTTT.

The chain carries TRBV7-6 and TRBJ2-7; TRBD1 matches 7 bases. Germline V gene lookup returns CDR1 SGHVS and CDR2 FNYEAQ. With 1 base clipped from V and 9 bases from J, the junction kept 3 bases outside the gene matches. This CDR3 comprises 12 residues. The CDR3 coding sequence is TGTGCCAGCAGCTTAGAAGGGACAGCGCAGTACTTC. It codes for CASSLEGTAQYF.

This clone was observed a single time. This sequence joins TRBV11-2 and TRBJ2-3; D remains unclear. Trimming left V 4 bases short and J 7 bases short, with 9 bases between. The germline CDR1 and CDR2 sequences are SGHAT and FQNNGV. The CDR3 spans 12 residues. The CDR3 DNA sequence: TGTGCCAGCAGCTATATTTGGAATACGCAGTATTTT. It encodes CASSYIWNTQYF.

The chain uses TRBV6-2 or TRBV6-3 and TRBJ1-5, with TRBD1 as a possible D gene (5 bases). The length of the CDR3 is 13 residues. CDR1 is MNHEY and CDR2 is SVGEGT in the germline V gene. V was clipped by 6 bases and J by 5 bases, with 11 bases between them. The CDR3 DNA sequence: TGTGCCAGCAGCGGACAACAATATCAGCCCCAGCATTTT. Translated, it gives CASSGQQYQPQHF.

The chain is built from TRBV6-1 and TRBJ2-7; D not resolved. The CDR3 has 14 amino acids. Germline CDR1 and CDR2: MNHNS and SASEGT. V shed 2 bases and J shed 2 bases, with 10 bases lying between them. CDR3 loop: CASSEMTSAYEQYF. The CDR3 nucleotides read TGTGCCAGCAGTGAAATGACTTCGGCCTACGAGCAGTACTTC.

The J gene is TRBJ2-7, the V gene TRBV11-2; 10 nucleotides match TRBD2. Germline values: CDR1 SGHAT, CDR2 FQNNGV. The CDR3 runs 15 residues. J gave up 4 bases and V 6 bases, and 9 bases lay outside the gene matches. The CDR3 sequence: CASRRTSGTPYEQYF. CDR3 coding DNA: TGTGCCAGCAGACGTACTAGCGGGACCCCTTACGAGCAGTACTTC. Full variable domain (outside the CDR3, taken from reference TRBV11-2 and TRBJ2-7): EAGVAQSPRYKIIEKRQSVAFWCNPISGHATLYWYQQILGQGPKLLIQFQNNGVVDDSQLPKDRFSAERLKGVDSTLKIQPAKLEDSAVYLCASRRTSGTPYEQYFGPGTRLTVT.

CDR3 sequence (DNA): TGTGCCAGCAGCTTTAAGGGAGCCCGGGATACGCAGTATTTT. It translates to CASSFKGARDTQYF. The chain is built from TRBV11-3 and TRBJ2-3, with D perhaps TRBD2 (5 bases). Trimming cost V 3 bases and J 6 bases, with 13 bases left between them. Germline V gene sequence: CDR1 SGHNT, CDR2 YENEEA. The CDR3 spans 14 residues.

J is TRBJ2-1 and V is TRBV4-2; maybe TRBD2 (5 bases). V was cut by 0 bases and J by 0 bases, with 9 bases left in between. The CDR3 sequence is 16 residues long. Per the germline V gene, CDR1 is LGHNA and CDR2 is YNFKEQ. The CDR3 is CASSQDTRDSYNEQFF. For the CDR3, the DNA is TGTGCCAGCAGCCAAGATACCCGGGACTCCTACAATGAGCAGTTCTTC.

Only a few counts were recorded for this clone. V and J are TRBV9 and TRBJ2-6; 8 bases are a match to TRBD1. The CDR3 runs 17 residues. J was trimmed by 1 base and V by 1 base; bases with no gene match: 4. The V gene's germline CDR1 is SGDLS and CDR2 YYNGEE. DNA for the CDR3: TGTGCCAGCAGCGTAAGGACAGGGTCTTCTGGGGCCAACGTCCTGACTTTC. As protein: CASSVRTGSSGANVLTF.

The chain uses TRBV3-1 (or the pseudogene TRBV3-2) and TRBJ2-6; TRBD1 is a possible D gene (6 bases). The CDR3 totals 15 residues. Trimming stripped 4 bases from V and 2 bases from J, with 9 bases between. Germline V gene data show CDR1 as LGHDT and CDR2 as YNNKEL (reference sequence). CDR3 loop: CASSPRQAGANVLTF. CDR3 DNA sequence: TGTGCCAGCAGCCCCCGACAGGCTGGGGCCAACGTCCTGACTTTC.